These 28 T cell receptor beta chains were sequenced from one sample in a study of cytomegalovirus exposure and HLA in healthy donors. PCR used 60 Vbeta primers and 13 Jbeta primers. Generated by immunoSEQ multiplex PCR, the TCRdb table keeps only in-frame clones and is missing some. The sample has about 150,000 clones, 70% to 80% seen once. Material for sequencing was PBMCs. Receptors were obtained from a middle-aged woman in good health and CMV-seronegative.

The V call is TRBV19, the J call TRBJ2-1; 13 bases align to TRBD2. Germline values: CDR1 LNHDA, CDR2 SQIVND (reference sequence). The CDR3 is 16 residues long. Germline trimming cut 5 bases from V and 6 bases from J; bases unmatched to any gene: 7. This CDR3 is CASSSRGTSGINEQFF. The CDR3 region has the DNA TGTGCCAGTAGTTCCCGAGGGACTAGCGGGATCAATGAGCAGTTCTTC.

The chain combines TRBV6-6 with TRBJ1-1; D gene ambiguous. With 2 bases removed from V and 1 base from J, the gap between germline ends came to 11 bases. Germline CDR1 and CDR2: MNHNY and SVGAGI (reference sequence). The CDR3 is 15 residues long. CDR3 loop: CASSYAGLENTEAFF. The CDR3 DNA reads as TGTGCCAGCAGTTACGCGGGGTTAGAGAACACTGAAGCTTTCTTT.

A remark on this clone: At the DNA level, this CDR3 is encoded by other sequences in the same sample as well. This rearrangement joins TRBV15 to TRBJ2-7; 10 nucleotides line up with TRBD1. With V trimmed by 5 bases and J by 3 bases, 4 bases remained unmatched. This CDR3 has 14 amino acids. CDR1 LNHNV and CDR2 YYDKDF come from the germline V gene (reference sequence). The CDR3 sequence is CATSGTGANYEQYF. CDR3 nucleotides: TGTGCCACCAGCGGGACAGGGGCCAACTACGAGCAGTACTTC. Full variable domain (rest looked up from reference TRBV15 and TRBJ2-7): DAMVIQNPRYQVTQFGKPVTLSCSQTLNHNVMYWYQQKSSQAPKLLFHYYDKDFNNEADTPDNFQSRRPNTSFCFLDIRSPGLGDTAMYLCATSGTGANYEQYFGPGTRLTVT.

V is TRBV6-4 and J is TRBJ2-2; D may be TRBD2 (7 bases). The V gene's germline CDR1 is MRHNA and CDR2 SNTAGT. The CDR3 is 14 amino acids. The ends were cut back, 2 bases at V and 5 bases at J, with 9 bases in the middle. The CDR3 DNA reads TGTGCCAGCAGTGACGGGAGGGGGACCGGGGAGCTGTTTTTT. Translating gives CASSDGRGTGELFF.

The chain joins TRBV5-1 to TRBJ2-7, with 10 positions matching TRBD2. J lost 0 bases, V lost 1 base, and 1 base had no gene match. Germline CDR1 reads SGHRS; CDR2 reads YFSETQ. CDR3 length equals 15 residues. The CDR3 spells CASSLTSGDSYEQYF. The CDR3 nucleotides read TGCGCCAGCAGCTTGACTAGCGGGGACTCCTACGAGCAGTACTTC. Using reference TRBV5-1 and TRBJ2-7 for the parts outside the CDR3, the full variable domain is KAGVTQTPRYLIKTRGQQVTLSCSPISGHRSVSWYQQTPGQGLQFLFEYFSETQRNKGNFPGRFSGRQFSNSRSEMNVSTLELGDSALYLCASSLTSGDSYEQYFGPGTRLTVT.

The chain couples TRBV19 to TRBJ2-3, with D possibly being TRBD2 (5 bases). Per the germline V gene, CDR1 is LNHDA and CDR2 is SQIVND (reference sequence). The V gene lost 1 base and the J gene lost 1 base, with 15 bases spanning the gap. The CDR3 runs 17 residues. CDR3 coding DNA: TGTGCCAGTAGTATAGGCATACTAGGGCGGGGCACAGATACGCAGTATTTT. Amino acids: CASSIGILGRGTDTQYF.

CDR3 nucleotides: TGCGCCAGCAGCCAAATAATGCAGGGGCTGGCTGGGGCCAACGTCCTGACTTTC. This encodes CASSQIMQGLAGANVLTF. This sequence joins TRBV4-1 and TRBJ2-6; tentative D call: TRBD1 (6 bases). Germline CDR1 reads MGHRA; CDR2 reads YSYEKL. Trimming removed 2 bases at V and 2 bases at J, with 16 bases between. This CDR3 is built from 18 residues.

The gene calls are TRBV30 and TRBJ1-5; D is unclear. The CDR3 spans 14 residues. Germline V gene lookup returns CDR1 GTSNPN and CDR2 SVGIG (reference sequence). The germline V and J ends were trimmed by 0 bases and 2 bases, with 8 bases remaining between them. The chain's CDR3 is CAWSVRLGNQPQHF. The CDR3 DNA follows: TGTGCCTGGAGTGTTCGACTGGGCAATCAGCCCCAGCATTTT.

CDR3 nucleotide sequence: TGTGCCAGTAGTTCACTCCTATCTCCCAATGAAAAACTGTTTTTT. Translation gives CASSSLLSPNEKLFF. J is TRBJ1-4 and V is TRBV19, with D unresolved. Germline-derived CDR1 and CDR2 are LNHDA and SQIVND (reference sequence). The V gene lost 5 bases and the J gene lost 5 bases, with 15 bases spanning the gap. The CDR3 is 15 residues long.

Worth noting for this clone: Germline is not matched at one junction end, which may reflect a read error. This rearrangement joins TRBV7-9 to TRBJ1-5; D unclear. CDR3 size: 13 residues. Germline assignment: CDR1 SEHNR and CDR2 FQNEAQ (reference sequence). Written as DNA, the CDR3 is TGTTCCAGCAGCTTCTCGGTGAATCAGCCCCAGCATTTT. Translating gives CSSSFSVNQPQHF.

The rearrangement joins TRBV6-4 to TRBJ2-4, with a weak D call TRBD1 (5 bases). Trimming pared 3 bases from V and 6 bases from J, leaving 15 bases between. Germline CDR1 MRHNA, CDR2 SNTAGT. The CDR3 is 15 amino acids. This chain's CDR3 is CASSEDTGGANIQYF. CDR3 nucleotide sequence: TGTGCCAGCAGTGAAGATACCGGTGGGGCAAACATTCAGTACTTC.

V gene TRBV6-1 combines with J gene TRBJ2-7; 9 nucleotides align to TRBD1. The V segment lost 3 bases and the J segment 2 bases; nucleotides outside the gene matches: 8. Per the germline V gene, CDR1 is MNHNS and CDR2 is SASEGT. The CDR3 loop spans 16 amino acids. This CDR3 is CASSDAGQGQTYEQYF. CDR3 coding DNA: TGTGCCAGCAGTGACGCTGGACAGGGGCAAACCTACGAGCAGTACTTC.

CDR3 DNA sequence: TGTGCCAGCAGCTTGAGAGGGGGCTACGAGCAGTACTTC. It codes for CASSLRGGYEQYF. The rearrangement joins TRBV5-8 to TRBJ2-7; D might be TRBD1 (6 bases). V lost 1 base and J 3 bases, leaving 8 bases between the germline ends. The CDR3 consists of 13 residues. Per germline, CDR1 SGHTS and CDR2 YDEGEE.

The chain employs TRBV6-5 and TRBJ2-5, with 8 bases identical to TRBD1. Germline loops: CDR1 MNHEY, CDR2 SVGAGI. The CDR3 runs 14 residues. V gave up 2 bases and J gave up 5 bases; unmatched junction bases: 4. This chain's CDR3 is CASSYGQGMETQYF. The DNA of the CDR3 is TGTGCCAGCAGTTACGGACAGGGCATGGAGACCCAGTACTTC.

The chain uses TRBV6-5 and TRBJ1-6; 7 nucleotides align to TRBD1. CDR3 length equals 13 residues. V lost 5 bases to trimming and J lost 13 bases; unmatched junction nucleotides: 8. The germline V gene has CDR1 MNHEY and CDR2 SVGAGI. CDR3 residues: CASSETGYRPLHF. DNA for the CDR3: TGTGCCAGCAGTGAGACAGGGTATCGGCCCCTCCACTTT.

This rearrangement joins TRBV10-3 to TRBJ2-5, with 7 positions matching TRBD1. CDR1 and CDR2 from the germline V gene are ENHRY and SYGVKD. This CDR3 has 13 amino acids. The trim removed 6 bases at V and 2 bases at J, leaving 3 bases unmatched. CDR3 DNA: TGTGCCATCAGCCGACAGGGACAAGAGACCCAGTACTTC. This sequence encodes CAISRQGQETQYF.

The chain joins TRBV28 to TRBJ1-2; the match to TRBD1 covers 10 bases. J was trimmed by 6 bases and V by 6 bases; bases with no gene match: 10. Per the germline V gene, CDR1 is MDHEN and CDR2 is SYDVKM. The CDR3 totals 15 residues. CDR3 coding DNA: TGTGCCAGCAGCACGGGCGGGACAGGGGCTGATGGCTACACCTTC. Its protein product is CASSTGGTGADGYTF.

This clone was counted a single time. The chain employs TRBV19 and TRBJ2-3, with TRBD1 matching over 8 bases. V lost 5 bases to trimming and J lost 5 bases; unmatched junction nucleotides: 9. The germline V gene encodes CDR1 LNHDA and CDR2 SQIVND (reference sequence). The CDR3 consists of 15 residues. Here the CDR3 reads CASSRTGSERDTQYF. The CDR3 DNA sequence: TGTGCCAGTAGTCGGACAGGGAGCGAACGAGATACGCAGTATTTT.

The gene calls are TRBV20-1 and TRBJ2-7; D is unresolved. Trimming removed 3 bases from V and 7 bases from J, with 10 bases in between. The CDR3 is made up of 11 amino acids. The V gene's germline CDR1 is DFQATT and CDR2 SNEGSKA (reference sequence). The CDR3 spells CSASPRKEQYF. CDR3 DNA: TGCAGTGCTAGCCCGAGAAAAGAGCAGTACTTC.

This clone was observed a handful of times. The chain is built from TRBV2 and TRBJ2-1; unclear D gene. The CDR3 contains 14 residues. V was trimmed by 5 bases and J by 0 bases, leaving 8 bases between them. From germline, CDR1 is SNHLY and CDR2 FYNNEI. The CDR3 is CASSPESSYNEQFF. CDR3 nucleotide sequence: TGTGCCAGCAGTCCGGAGAGCTCCTACAATGAGCAGTTCTTC.

The V call is TRBV5-1, the J call TRBJ1-6, with TRBD1 matching 10 bases. The germline CDR1 and CDR2 sequences are SGHRS and YFSETQ. The CDR3 loop spans 14 amino acids. J lost 10 bases, V lost 4 bases, and 5 bases had no gene match. In nucleotides, the CDR3 is TGCGCCAGCAGCAAGGACAGGGGGGAATCACCCCTCCACTTT. It is translated as CASSKDRGESPLHF.

This clone came up a few times. CDR3 bases: TGTGCCAGTAGTAGAGACAGGGGGTTATGGGAGACCCAGTACTTC. Encoded protein: CASSRDRGLWETQYF. The chain carries TRBV19 and TRBJ2-5; 9 nucleotides line up with TRBD1. The V gene's germline CDR1 is LNHDA and CDR2 SQIVND (reference sequence). This CDR3 is built from 15 residues. J gave up 5 bases and V 4 bases, and 8 bases lay outside the gene matches.

The chain carries TRBV9 and TRBJ2-2, with D unresolved. Between the trimmed V and J ends, which lost 0 bases and 0 bases, there was a span of 6 bases. This CDR3 has 15 amino acids. Germline V gives CDR1 SGDLS, CDR2 YYNGEE. In DNA form, the CDR3 reads TGTGCCAGCAGCGTAGGAGCATCGAACACCGGGGAGCTGTTTTTT. Translated, it gives CASSVGASNTGELFF.

The rearrangement uses TRBV4-3 and TRBJ2-7; weak D call: TRBD1 (7 bases). The CDR3 runs 17 residues. V was trimmed by 0 bases and J by 3 bases, leaving 18 bases between them. The germline gives CDR1 LGHNA, CDR2 YSLEER. The CDR3 sequence: CASSQDGGGQGVYEQYF. The CDR3 nucleotides read TGCGCCAGCAGCCAAGATGGTGGAGGGCAGGGGGTCTACGAGCAGTACTTC.

The chain recombines TRBV20-1 with TRBJ2-5, with D possibly being TRBD2 (6 bases). The better agreement between TRBJ2-7 and the DNA end casts doubt on the J call. Germline loops: CDR1 DFQATT, CDR2 SNEGSKA (reference sequence). The CDR3 extends over 10 amino acids. The chain's CDR3 is CSASSGEQYF. DNA of the CDR3: TGCAGTGCTAGTAGCGGCGAGCAGTACTTC.

This chain links TRBV28 with TRBJ1-2, with D tentatively TRBD1 (6 bases). Trimming removed 0 bases from V and 2 bases from J, with 10 bases in between. CDR3 length: 15 amino acids. Germline assignment: CDR1 MDHEN and CDR2 SYDVKM. The CDR3 spells CASSLWDSLNYGYTF. In nucleotides, the CDR3 is TGTGCCAGCAGTTTATGGGACAGCCTAAACTATGGCTACACCTTC.

The rearrangement links TRBV5-4 to TRBJ2-3; weak D call: TRBD1 (6 bases). Trimming left V 3 bases short and J 2 bases short, with 16 bases between. Germline V CDR1 and CDR2: SGHNT, YYREEE (reference sequence). The CDR3 has 16 amino acids. Written as DNA, the CDR3 is TGTGCCAGCAGCTGGGGACAAATTCAGATCACAGATACGCAGTATTTT. Encoded protein: CASSWGQIQITDTQYF.

The V and J genes are TRBV30 and TRBJ2-2, with TRBD2 identical over 7 bases. The trim removed 1 base at V and 7 bases at J, leaving 6 bases unmatched. The CDR3 contains 14 residues. Germline CDR1 is GTSNPN and CDR2 is SVGIG (reference sequence). The DNA of the CDR3 is TGTGCCTGGAGTGAAGGACTAGATATCGGGGAGCTGTTTTTT. Its translation is CAWSEGLDIGELFF.